These 15 T cell receptor beta chains were sequenced from one sample in a study of T cell changes during pregnancy in multiple sclerosis. The protocol was immunoSEQ multiplex PCR, while the TCRdb copy is restricted to in-frame clones and leaves out a portion. The repertoire holds 30,000 to 40,000 clones, with 93% as singletons. Sequencing used CD8+ T cells from peripheral blood mononuclear cells, obtained in the third trimester of pregnancy. All receptors derive from a female donor with multiple sclerosis, enrolled in a pregnancy study.

Only a few counts were recorded for this clone. The chain is built from TRBV6-5 and TRBJ1-4, with 11 nucleotides matching TRBD1. J gave up 8 bases and V 5 bases, and 4 bases lay outside the gene matches. The germline V gene has CDR1 MNHEY and CDR2 SVGAGI. The CDR3 is made up of 14 amino acids. CDR3 bases: TGTGCCAGCAGTGGAGGGACAGGGGGAGAAAAACTGTTTTTT. This encodes CASSGGTGGEKLFF.

This rearrangement joins TRBV13 to TRBJ2-7; D is unresolved. V lost 6 bases to trimming and J lost 2 bases, with 14 bases between them. The CDR3 extends over 14 amino acids. Looked up from germline, CDR1 is PRHDT and CDR2 is FYEKMQ (reference sequence). The CDR3 reads CASSNVPSTYEQYF. The CDR3 coding sequence is TGTGCCAGCAGTAACGTCCCGAGCACCTACGAGCAGTACTTC. The full variable domain, completed using reference TRBV13 and TRBJ2-7, is AAGVIQSPRHLIKEKRETATLKCYPIPRHDTVYWYQQGPGQDPQFLISFYEKMQSDKGSIPDRFSAQQFSDYHSELNMSSLELGDSALYFCASSNVPSTYEQYFGPGTRLTVT.

The rearrangement joins TRBV29-1 to TRBJ1-5, with 8 bases fitting TRBD1. This CDR3 is 13 amino acids long. Germline-derived CDR1 and CDR2 are SQVTM and ANQGSEA. V lost 6 bases and J lost 7; bases outside the gene matches: 8. DNA of the CDR3: TGCAGCGTCAGAGACAGGGGCGACCAGCCCCAGCATTTT. Translating it yields CSVRDRGDQPQHF.

As DNA, the CDR3 is TGTGCCAGCAGGTCACCGACAGGGTACGAGCAGTACTTC. Translating gives CASRSPTGYEQYF. This chain uses TRBV7-9 with TRBJ2-7; 7 bases align to TRBD1. With 6 bases clipped from V and 4 bases from J, the junction kept 6 bases outside the gene matches. The CDR3 sequence is 13 residues long. Looked up from germline, CDR1 is SEHNR and CDR2 is FQNEAQ (reference sequence).

This chain connects TRBV6-1 to TRBJ1-2; possibly TRBD1 for D (6 bases). Between the trimmed V and J ends, which lost 2 bases and 3 bases, there was a span of 25 bases. The CDR3 is 19 residues long. Per the germline V gene, CDR1 is MNHNS and CDR2 is SASEGT. This chain's CDR3 is CASSESKPGPQGLYYGYTF. CDR3 nucleotide sequence: TGTGCCAGCAGTGAATCGAAACCGGGACCCCAGGGGCTATACTATGGCTACACCTTC.

The chain joins TRBV21-1 to TRBJ1-2; the D segment call TRBD1 is taken from the table without a DNA check. TRBV21-1 is designated a pseudogene. The CDR3 covers 16 residues. Here the CDR3 DNA reads TGTGCCAGCAGCAATGCCCCGGACAGGCGGAACTATGGCTACACCTTC. Residues: CASSNAPDRRNYGYTF.

This clone was seen only once. This chain uses TRBV19 with TRBJ1-1; TRBD1 is a possible D gene (5 bases). Germline CDR1 LNHDA, CDR2 SQIVND (reference sequence). V was trimmed by 7 bases and J by 3 bases, leaving 18 bases between them. There are 15 residues in the CDR3. CDR3 in DNA: TGTGCCAGTATAAGTTGGGAAGGGGTGGACACTGAAGCTTTCTTT. This sequence encodes CASISWEGVDTEAFF.

The rearrangement joins TRBV28 to TRBJ2-3; D is perhaps TRBD2 (6 bases). The CDR3 extends over 15 amino acids. Trimming pared 5 bases from V and 8 bases from J, leaving 20 bases between. Per the germline V gene, CDR1 is MDHEN and CDR2 is SYDVKM. The CDR3 DNA follows: TGTGCCAGCAGTAGCGGGTTGAATCGCGGAGGTACGCAGTATTTT. Protein: CASSSGLNRGGTQYF.

The chain is built from TRBV27 and TRBJ2-1, with 10 bases aligning to TRBD2. With V trimmed by 3 bases and J by 0 bases, 2 bases remained unmatched. Germline CDR1 MNHEY, CDR2 SMNVEV (reference sequence). There are 16 residues in the CDR3. CDR3 in amino acids: CASSLLAGDSYNEQFF. CDR3 DNA sequence: TGTGCCAGCAGTTTGCTAGCGGGGGACTCCTACAATGAGCAGTTCTTC.

V usage is TRBV6-1 and J usage is TRBJ1-2; 9 bases fit TRBD1. The junction had 2 bases not matched to a gene; V was cut back by 8 bases and J by 4 bases. The germline gives CDR1 MNHNS, CDR2 SASEGT. CDR3 length: 12 amino acids. CDR3 sequence reads: CASQTGGYGYTF. The CDR3 bases are TGTGCCAGCCAGACAGGGGGCTATGGCTACACCTTC.

J is TRBJ1-5 and V is TRBV19; 7 positions match TRBD1. V lost 6 bases and J lost 2; bases outside the gene matches: 7. Germline assignment: CDR1 LNHDA and CDR2 SQIVND (reference sequence). CDR3 length: 15 amino acids. DNA of the CDR3: TGTGCCAGTAGCCCCGACAGGGAGGGCAATCAGCCCCAGCATTTT. It codes for CASSPDREGNQPQHF.

CDR3 coding DNA: TGTGCCAGCAGTTACGCCCAACAGGGGGCGGGTGAAAAACTGTTTTTT. Amino acid sequence: CASSYAQQGAGEKLFF. This chain uses TRBV6-6 with TRBJ1-4, with TRBD1 matching 9 bases. The CDR3 covers 16 residues. Unmatched junction bases numbered 8, after V lost 2 bases and J lost 7 bases. CDR1 is MNHNY, CDR2 SVGAGI, per germline (reference sequence).

The chain has TRBV5-4 and TRBJ1-2, with D possibly being TRBD1 (5 bases). CDR3 length: 15 residues. CDR1 is SGHNT, CDR2 YYREEE, per germline (reference sequence). Trimming pared 7 bases from V and 1 base from J, leaving 17 bases between. CDR3 loop: CASRGWQGYNYGYTF. The CDR3 DNA sequence: TGTGCCAGCCGGGGGTGGCAAGGTTATAACTATGGCTACACCTTC.

The V gene is TRBV10-3, the J gene TRBJ2-1; no clear D. In germline, CDR1 is ENHRY, CDR2 SYGVKD. This CDR3 region has 13 residues. V lost 6 bases and J lost 2, with 8 bases in between. The DNA of the CDR3 is TGTGCCATCAGAGACAAGACCTACAATGAGCAGTTCTTC. Translation gives CAIRDKTYNEQFF.

This chain joins TRBV15 and TRBJ2-5; 12 nucleotides agree with TRBD2. The CDR3 has 18 residues. The junction had 11 bases not matched to a gene; V was cut back by 1 base and J by 5 bases. Germline values: CDR1 LNHNV, CDR2 YYDKDF (reference sequence). Written as DNA, the CDR3 is TGTGCCACCAGCAGAGTAGTTTGGACTAGCGGGGCTTTGGAGACCCAGTACTTC. Protein: CATSRVVWTSGALETQYF.